This T cell receptor (beta chain) was recorded in a study of Tregs in tolerant kidney transplant recipients. Germline values: CDR1 SGDLS, CDR2 YYNGEE. This CDR3 is built from 17 residues. Trimming at V came to 0 bases and at J to 1 base, leaving 7 bases not matched to a gene. The nonmyeloablative bone marrow transplants came from related graft donors, with transient mixed chimerism. The method was immunoSEQ multiplex PCR; TCRdb's version includes in-frame clones alone and lacks a portion of them. The repertoire consists of tens of thousands of clones, with approximately 93% occurring once and the leading ten covering roughly 1.7%.

The origin of this receptor is a human patient who received a combined kidney and bone marrow transplant. The T cells may come from the graft donor. The specimen comprised CD4+ T cells from blood (PBMCs), sampled 12 months after the transplant. The rearrangement links TRBV9 to TRBJ2-5, with TRBD2 matching over 9 bases. The CDR3 DNA reads as TGTGCCAGCAGCGTAGGAATAGCGGGAGAGGGCCAAGAGACCCAGTACTTC. This encodes CASSVGIAGEGQETQYF.